The present entry profiles one TCR beta chain with its context. Its cognate antigen is unknown. This record belongs to a study of Graves' ophthalmopathy and Graves' hyperthyroidism. Notes on the study in general: Progression of ophthalmopathy was predicted by the model with 70% to 71% sensitivity and roughly 78% specificity. Most thyroid clonotypes with frequency above 0.001 were detected in blood too.

Exclusion criteria comprised other autoimmune diseases, uncontrolled infections, pregnancy or lactation in patients. Clinical symptoms, serum thyroxine, TRAb, thyroid ultrasound and orbital computed tomography formed the basis of diagnosis. RNA transcripts were the source from which TCR beta CDR3 regions were amplified. RT-PCR in the first round used HTBI primers; a second-round multiplex PCR followed. MiXCR was run by TCRdb on the multiplex PCR reads, yielding one entry per CDR3 protein. The sample has about 740,000 distinct CDR3 sequences, roughly 40% seen once. The CDR3 consists of 15 residues. After removal of 3 bases from V and 6 bases from J, the junction contained 6 bases not matched to a gene. CDR1 and CDR2 from the germline V gene are LNHDA and SQIVND (reference sequence).

Sequencing was done on a sample of peripheral blood. The clonotype comes from an adult man with Graves' ophthalmopathy. The chain combines TRBV19 with TRBJ2-2, with 8 bases matching TRBD1. The CDR3 is CASSIAGGAPGELFF. The CDR3 DNA sequence: TGTGCCAGTAGTATCGCAGGGGGCGCCCCCGGGGAGCTGTTTTTT.